The rows below give T cell receptor beta chains drawn from one sample of a study of blood T cell repertoires in COVID-19. TCRdb keeps only in-frame clones here, not all; method: immunoSEQ multiplex PCR. Among around 130,000 clones listed, more than 85% were seen once. Sequenced sample: peripheral blood. These receptor sequences come from a man aged 45-65 years with active or convalescent COVID-19. The CDR3 runs from the conserved cysteine through the conserved F or W. The D gene is left open where the match is weak.

J | V | D | CDR3 | DNA
TRBJ2-7 | TRBV18 | TRBD1 | CASSPDWTGRGGSYEQYF | TGTGCCAGCTCACCGGACTGGACAGGGCGAGGAGGCTCCTACGAGCAGTACTTC
TRBJ2-7 | TRBV14 | TRBD1 | CASSQVLGQGAAYEQYF | TGTGCCAGCAGCCAAGTTCTCGGACAGGGGGCTGCCTACGAGCAGTACTTC
TRBJ1-1 | TRBV7-8 | NA | CASSLVRGYTEAFF | TGTGCCAGCAGCTTAGTTAGGGGTTACACTGAAGCTTTCTTT
TRBJ2-7 | TRBV12-3/TRBV12-4 | TRBD1 | CASRPGQLYEQYF | TGTGCCAGCAGGCCGGGACAGCTCTACGAGCAGTACTTC
TRBJ1-5 | TRBV9 | NA | CASSAFGEPSNQPQHF | TGTGCCAGCAGCGCCTTCGGTGAGCCCAGCAATCAGCCCCAGCATTTT
TRBJ2-7 | TRBV5-5 | NA | CASSNVGQVSSYEQYF | TGTGCCAGCAGCAACGTTGGGCAGGTGAGCTCCTACGAGCAGTACTTC
TRBJ2-7 | TRBV7-9 | TRBD1 | CASSFTTGLLEQYF | TGTGCCAGCAGCTTTACGACAGGGCTCCTCGAGCAGTACTTC
TRBJ2-3 | TRBV9 | TRBD2 | CASSVGQLAGAQDTQYF | TGTGCCAGCAGCGTCGGTCAACTAGCGGGAGCCCAAGATACGCAGTATTTT
TRBJ1-5 | TRBV6-2/TRBV6-3 | TRBD1 | CASSYSGGRSIGNQPQHF | TGTGCCAGCAGTTACTCAGGGGGCCGGAGTATAGGCAATCAGCCCCAGCATTTT
TRBJ2-5 | TRBV7-9 | NA | CASSSRMPKYQETQYF | TGTGCCAGCAGCTCCAGAATGCCCAAGTACCAAGAGACCCAGTACTTC
TRBJ2-7 | TRBV14 | NA | CASSQGTGYEQYF | TGTGCCAGCAGCCAAGGTACAGGCTACGAGCAGTACTTC